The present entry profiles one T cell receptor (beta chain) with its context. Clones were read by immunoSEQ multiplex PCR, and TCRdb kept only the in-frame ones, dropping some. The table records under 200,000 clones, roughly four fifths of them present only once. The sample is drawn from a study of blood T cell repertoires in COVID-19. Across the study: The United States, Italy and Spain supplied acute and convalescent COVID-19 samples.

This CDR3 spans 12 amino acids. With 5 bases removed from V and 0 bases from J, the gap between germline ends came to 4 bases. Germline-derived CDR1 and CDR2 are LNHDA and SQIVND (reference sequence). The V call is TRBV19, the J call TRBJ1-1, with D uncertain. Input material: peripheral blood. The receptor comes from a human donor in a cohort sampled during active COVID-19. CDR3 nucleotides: TGTGCCAGTAGTGAGGTGAACACTGAAGCTTTCTTT. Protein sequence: CASSEVNTEAFF.